Below are 16 T cell receptor beta chains sequenced from a single sample in a study of blood T cell repertoires in COVID-19. Sequencing used immunoSEQ multiplex PCR; TCRdb keeps in-frame clones, though not all of them. The sample has about 130,000 clones, more than 75% seen once; the top ten hold 5%. What was sequenced was peripheral blood. These receptors originate from a woman in her sixties or seventies with COVID-19, enrolled during active disease.

This rearrangement joins TRBV9 to TRBJ2-3, with D possibly matching TRBD1 (9 bases). The germline V gene encodes CDR1 SGDLS and CDR2 YYNGEE. V gave up 3 bases and J gave up 5 bases, with 28 bases separating them. The CDR3 sequence is 19 residues long. Here the CDR3 DNA reads TGTGCCAGCAGCGCCGGGAGGGGACAGGGACGAGTCCTGGTAGATACGCAGTATTTT. Translated: CASSAGRGQGRVLVDTQYF.

The chain employs TRBV6-5 and TRBJ2-1; 10 bases are shared with TRBD1. CDR3 length: 16 residues. The V segment lost 4 bases and the J segment 3 bases; nucleotides outside the gene matches: 6. Germline CDR1 and CDR2: MNHEY and SVGAGI. CDR3 region: CASSSRDRGRYNEQFF. DNA for the CDR3: TGTGCCAGCAGTTCCCGGGACAGGGGTCGCTACAATGAGCAGTTCTTC.

This chain links TRBV5-4 with TRBJ2-3, with D tentatively TRBD2 (6 bases). V lost 9 bases to trimming and J lost 5 bases, with 10 bases between them. In germline, CDR1 is SGHNT, CDR2 YYREEE (reference sequence). The length of the CDR3 is 11 residues. In nucleotides, the CDR3 is TGTGCCACCGGGACTCTAGATACGCAGTATTTT. It specifies CATGTLDTQYF.

This rearrangement joins TRBV15 to TRBJ2-7; possible D gene TRBD2, 5 bases. The CDR3 length is 17 residues. Trimming removed 2 bases from V and 2 bases from J, with 19 bases in between. CDR1 and CDR2 (germline): LNHNV, YYDKDF (reference sequence). The DNA of the CDR3 is TGTGCCACCAGCAGACCGCCCCTGGGCGGGCTGCCCTACGAGCAGTACTTC. This sequence encodes CATSRPPLGGLPYEQYF. Variable domain in full (rest from reference TRBV15 and TRBJ2-7): DAMVIQNPRYQVTQFGKPVTLSCSQTLNHNVMYWYQQKSSQAPKLLFHYYDKDFNNEADTPDNFQSRRPNTSFCFLDIRSPGLGDTAMYLCATSRPPLGGLPYEQYFGPGTRLTVT.

The table lists this clone with many counts. Different DNA sequences within this sample yield the same CDR3. V and J are TRBV3-1 (or the pseudogene TRBV3-2) and TRBJ2-7; 11 bases agree with TRBD1. The trim removed 4 bases at V and 5 bases at J, leaving 4 bases unmatched. The germline V gene has CDR1 LGHDT and CDR2 YNNKEL (reference sequence). The CDR3 is 14 residues long. The CDR3 is CASSLGTGGNEQYF. The CDR3 DNA reads TGTGCCAGCAGCCTCGGGACAGGGGGAAACGAGCAGTACTTC.

The chain has TRBV30 and TRBJ1-1; TRBD1 aligns across 8 bases. J was trimmed by 5 bases and V by 4 bases; bases with no gene match: 9. CDR1 and CDR2 from the germline V gene are GTSNPN and SVGIG (reference sequence). The CDR3 covers 14 residues. CDR3 sequence reads: CAWNPDRARTEAFF. The CDR3 DNA reads TGTGCCTGGAATCCGGACAGGGCGAGGACTGAAGCTTTCTTT.

This clone is a singleton in its sample. The CDR3 loop reads CASRLAGAPQETQYF. CDR3 coding DNA: TGCGCCAGCCGACTAGCGGGGGCCCCCCAAGAGACCCAGTACTTC. V usage is TRBV10-2 and J usage is TRBJ2-5, with 12 bases lining up with TRBD2. The CDR3 has 15 amino acids. Germline-derived CDR1 and CDR2 are WSHSY and SAAADI. Trimming took 8 bases from V and 1 from J; bases not matched to a gene: 5.

This clone was seen just once. The chain is built from TRBV19 and TRBJ1-5; D may be TRBD1 (6 bases). Looked up from germline, CDR1 is LNHDA and CDR2 is SQIVND (reference sequence). The V and J ends lost 5 bases and 6 bases respectively, with 14 bases between them. This CDR3 has 14 amino acids. CDR3: CASSAQGLSQPQHF. The DNA for the CDR3 is TGTGCCAGTAGTGCCCAGGGGTTGAGTCAGCCCCAGCATTTT.

The rearrangement uses TRBV5-1 and TRBJ1-3; 9 bases map to TRBD1. Germline assignment: CDR1 SGHRS and CDR2 YFSETQ. There are 15 residues in the CDR3. The V gene end was trimmed by 4 bases and the J gene end by 2 bases; junction bases not matched to a gene: 4. DNA for the CDR3: TGCGCCAGCAGCCCACGACAGGGGGCTGGAAACACCATATATTTT. Translated: CASSPRQGAGNTIYF.

V and J are TRBV3-1 (or the pseudogene TRBV3-2) and TRBJ2-7; tentative D call: TRBD2 (5 bases). Trimming shortened V by 6 bases and J by 5 bases, and 8 bases separated the two germline ends. This CDR3 has 11 amino acids. Germline V gene data show CDR1 as LGHDT and CDR2 as YNNKEL (reference sequence). The CDR3 region is CASRNGDEQYF. CDR3 bases: TGTGCCAGCAGAAACGGGGACGAGCAGTACTTC.

The gene calls are TRBV5-6 and TRBJ1-3, with D possibly being TRBD1 (5 bases). In germline, CDR1 is SGHDT, CDR2 YYEEEE. The CDR3 runs to 15 residues. Deletions cut 2 bases from V and 2 bases from J, with 11 bases between. This CDR3 reads CASSFGWGAGNTIYF. Here the CDR3 DNA reads TGTGCCAGCAGCTTCGGATGGGGGGCTGGAAACACCATATATTTT.

The rearrangement links TRBV3-1 (or the pseudogene TRBV3-2) to TRBJ1-4; no definite D call. This CDR3 spans 13 amino acids. Germline CDR1 LGHDT, CDR2 YNNKEL (reference sequence). V lost 1 base and J lost 13, with 13 bases in between. Written as DNA, the CDR3 is TGTGCCAGCAGCCAAGGAACAGTTTGGCGACTGTTTTTT. Amino acid sequence: CASSQGTVWRLFF.

The chain joins TRBV4-1 to TRBJ2-2; D perhaps matches TRBD1 (5 bases). CDR1 is MGHRA and CDR2 is YSYEKL in the germline V gene. CDR3 size: 15 residues. V shed 1 base and J shed 5 bases, with 11 bases lying between them. CDR3 in DNA: TGCGCCAGCAGCCAAGTGGGGCTGGGGACCGGGGAGCTGTTTTTT. This encodes CASSQVGLGTGELFF.

The rearrangement links TRBV19 to TRBJ2-3, with 7 bases matching TRBD1. V lost 8 bases to trimming and J lost 1 base; unmatched junction nucleotides: 3. The CDR3 runs to 13 residues. CDR1 is LNHDA, CDR2 SQIVND, per germline (reference sequence). The CDR3 spells CASSTGGTDTQYF. CDR3 coding DNA: TGTGCCAGTTCCACAGGGGGCACAGATACGCAGTATTTT. The variable domain in full, completed from reference TRBV19 and TRBJ2-3, reads DGGITQSPKYLFRKEGQNVTLSCEQNLNHDAMYWYRQDPGQGLRLIYYSQIVNDFQKGDIAEGYSVSREKKESFPLTVTSAQKNPTAFYLCASSTGGTDTQYFGPGTRLTVL.

V is TRBV5-6 and J is TRBJ2-1; D might be TRBD2 (6 bases). From germline, CDR1 is SGHDT and CDR2 YYEEEE. The CDR3 covers 16 residues. Trimming removed 4 bases at V and 1 base at J, with 15 bases between. This CDR3 reads CASSRRAGHSYNEQFF. The CDR3 nucleotides are TGTGCCAGCAGCCGCCGGGCGGGGCATTCCTACAATGAGCAGTTCTTC.

The rearrangement uses TRBV6-5 and TRBJ1-6; D unclear. V dropped 6 bases and J dropped 9 bases, with 12 bases sitting between them. Germline lookup yields CDR1 MNHEY and CDR2 SVGAGI. The CDR3 sequence is 13 residues long. This chain's CDR3 is CASRGPGFSPLHF. The DNA of the CDR3 is TGTGCCAGCAGGGGCCCTGGGTTTTCACCCCTCCACTTT.